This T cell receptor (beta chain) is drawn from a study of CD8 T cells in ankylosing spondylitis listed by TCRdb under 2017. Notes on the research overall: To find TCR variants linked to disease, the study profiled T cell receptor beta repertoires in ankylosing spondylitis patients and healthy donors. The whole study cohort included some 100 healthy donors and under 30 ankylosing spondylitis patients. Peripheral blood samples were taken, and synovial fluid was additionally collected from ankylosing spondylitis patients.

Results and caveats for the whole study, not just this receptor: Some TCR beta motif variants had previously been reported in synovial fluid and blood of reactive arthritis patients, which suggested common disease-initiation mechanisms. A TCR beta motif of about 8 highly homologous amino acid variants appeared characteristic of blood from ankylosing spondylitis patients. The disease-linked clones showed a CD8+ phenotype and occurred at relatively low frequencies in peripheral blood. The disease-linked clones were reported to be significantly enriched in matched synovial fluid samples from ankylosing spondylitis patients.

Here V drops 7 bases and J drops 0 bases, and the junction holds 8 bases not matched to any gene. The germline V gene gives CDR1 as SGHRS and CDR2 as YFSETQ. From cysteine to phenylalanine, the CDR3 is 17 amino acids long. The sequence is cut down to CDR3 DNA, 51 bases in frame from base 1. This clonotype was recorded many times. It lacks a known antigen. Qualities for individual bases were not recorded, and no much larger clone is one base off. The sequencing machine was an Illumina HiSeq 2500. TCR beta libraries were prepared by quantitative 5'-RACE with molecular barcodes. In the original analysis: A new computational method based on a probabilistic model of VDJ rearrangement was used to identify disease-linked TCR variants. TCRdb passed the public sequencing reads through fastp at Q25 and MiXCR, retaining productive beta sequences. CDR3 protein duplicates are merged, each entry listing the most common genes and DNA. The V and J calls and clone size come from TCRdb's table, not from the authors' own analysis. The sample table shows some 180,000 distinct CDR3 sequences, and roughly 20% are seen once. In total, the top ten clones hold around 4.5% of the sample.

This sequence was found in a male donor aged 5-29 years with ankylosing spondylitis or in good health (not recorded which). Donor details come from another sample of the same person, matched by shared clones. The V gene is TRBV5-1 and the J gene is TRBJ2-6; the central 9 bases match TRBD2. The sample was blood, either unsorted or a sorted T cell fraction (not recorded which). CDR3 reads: CASGGGGFLSGANVLTF. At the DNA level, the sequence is TGCGCCAGCGGCGGGGGGGGATTTCTCTCTGGGGCCAACGTCCTGACTTTC.